The 7 T cell receptor beta chains given below trace back to one sample, sequenced in a study of shared clonotypes between healthy human individuals (dated by TCRdb to 2018 to 2021). The library was built by means of the immunoSEQ multiplex PCR assay. TCRdb retrieved this table from immuneACCESS and kept in-frame rearrangements only. Not all clones are present; in checked studies, unresolved V genes account for under half, and no reason is known for the remainder. The sample records some 1.5 million clones, roughly 96% of which are singletons. The biggest ten clones account for about 1% of the sample. The sequenced material came from naive CD4+ T cells sorted from blood. The cell subset or site label of this sample denotes: CD45RA+ positively selected. These receptors originate from a man aged 25 to 45 in good health.

Details on this clone: The sample has other DNA sequences that encode this CDR3 too. The rearrangement joins TRBV7-9 to TRBJ2-7, with TRBD1 matching over 7 bases. V dropped 5 bases and J dropped 2; count of bases not matched to a gene: 3. CDR3 size: 13 residues. Germline lookup yields CDR1 SEHNR and CDR2 FQNEAQ (reference sequence). The CDR3 sequence is CASSTDRPYEQYF. DNA of the CDR3: TGTGCCAGCAGCACGGACAGGCCCTACGAGCAGTACTTC.

The gene calls are TRBV4-3 and TRBJ2-3; 8 bases are a match to TRBD2. V shed 4 bases and J 0 bases; nucleotides not matched to a gene: 3. Germline V gene lookup returns CDR1 LGHNA and CDR2 YSLEER. CDR3 length equals 15 residues. The CDR3 sequence is CASSPQRGSTDTQYF. CDR3 nucleotides: TGCGCCAGCAGCCCTCAGCGGGGGAGCACAGATACGCAGTATTTT.

This sequence joins TRBV7-2 and TRBJ2-6; D uncertain. Trimming took 1 base from V and 0 from J, leaving 4 bases between them. This CDR3 comprises 15 residues. Germline V lookup: CDR1 SGHTA, CDR2 FQGNSA. CDR3 DNA sequence: TGTGCCAGCAGCTTAGACCGCTCTGGGGCCAACGTCCTGACTTTC. It yields the protein CASSLDRSGANVLTF.

This rearrangement joins TRBV7-8 to TRBJ1-3; the D is unclear. This CDR3 spans 15 amino acids. Germline values: CDR1 SGHVS, CDR2 FQNEAQ. V lost 5 bases and J lost 0, with 11 bases in between. For the CDR3, the DNA is TGTGCCAGCAGCCCCTGGGTCTCCTCTGGAAACACCATATATTTT. Amino acids: CASSPWVSSGNTIYF.

This clone occurred once. The rearrangement uses TRBV18 and TRBJ2-5, with D uncertain. CDR3 length equals 12 residues. Germline CDR1 reads KGHSH; CDR2 reads LQKENI. Trimming stripped 6 bases from V and 2 bases from J, with 7 bases between. The CDR3 protein is CASSTKQETQYF. In DNA, the CDR3 is TGTGCCAGCTCCACAAAACAAGAGACCCAGTACTTC.

As to this clone: One end of the junction does not line up with germline, which may come from a read error. J is TRBJ1-5 and V is TRBV29-1, with 8 bases fitting TRBD1. The CDR3 loop spans 13 amino acids. Germline values: CDR1 SQVTM, CDR2 ANQGSEA. The CDR3 bases are TGCAGCGTCGAAGGACAGGGCGGACAGCCCCAGCATTTT. Protein: CSVEGQGGQPQHF.

This chain connects TRBV7-9 to TRBJ2-1; D gene unclear. Germline CDR1 reads SEHNR; CDR2 reads FQNEAQ (reference sequence). The V end lost 5 bases, the J end lost 10 bases, and 15 bases lay between the germline ends. The CDR3 is made up of 13 amino acids. CDR3 sequence: CASSPTSIGEQFF. The CDR3 bases are TGTGCCAGCAGCCCCACGTCAATAGGGGAGCAGTTCTTC.